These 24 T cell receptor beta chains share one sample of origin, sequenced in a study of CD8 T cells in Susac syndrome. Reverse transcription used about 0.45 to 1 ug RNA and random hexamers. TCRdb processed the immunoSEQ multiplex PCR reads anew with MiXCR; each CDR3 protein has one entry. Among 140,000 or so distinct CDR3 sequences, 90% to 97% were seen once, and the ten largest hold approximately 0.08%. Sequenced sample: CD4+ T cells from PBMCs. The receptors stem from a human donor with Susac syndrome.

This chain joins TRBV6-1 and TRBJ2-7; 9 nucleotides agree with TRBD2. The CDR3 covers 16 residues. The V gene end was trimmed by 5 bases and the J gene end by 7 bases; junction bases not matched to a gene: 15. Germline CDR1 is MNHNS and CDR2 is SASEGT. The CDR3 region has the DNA TGTGCCAGCAGTCCCAGGGAACTAGCGGGTCGTTGGGAGCAGTACTTC. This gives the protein CASSPRELAGRWEQYF.

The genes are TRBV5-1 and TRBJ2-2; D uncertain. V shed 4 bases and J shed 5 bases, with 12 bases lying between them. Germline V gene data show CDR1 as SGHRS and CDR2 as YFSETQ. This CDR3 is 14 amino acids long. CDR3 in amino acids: CASSAVGTTGELFF. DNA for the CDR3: TGCGCCAGCAGCGCGGTCGGTACAACCGGGGAGCTGTTTTTT.

In DNA, the CDR3 is TGTGCCAGCAGCCAAACACAGGGTCATCGATCACCCCTCCACTTT. The encoded protein is CASSQTQGHRSPLHF. The chain couples TRBV14 to TRBJ1-6, with a weak D call TRBD1 (6 bases). Germline V gene data show CDR1 as SGHDN and CDR2 as FVKESK. The length of the CDR3 is 15 residues. V was clipped by 2 bases and J by 10 bases, with 15 bases between them.

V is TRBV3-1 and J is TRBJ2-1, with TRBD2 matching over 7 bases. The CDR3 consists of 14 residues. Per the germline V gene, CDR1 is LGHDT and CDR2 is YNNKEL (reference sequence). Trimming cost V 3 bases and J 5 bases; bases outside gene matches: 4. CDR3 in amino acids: CASSHASGHNEQFF. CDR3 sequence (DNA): TGTGCCAGCAGCCACGCTAGCGGTCACAATGAGCAGTTCTTC.

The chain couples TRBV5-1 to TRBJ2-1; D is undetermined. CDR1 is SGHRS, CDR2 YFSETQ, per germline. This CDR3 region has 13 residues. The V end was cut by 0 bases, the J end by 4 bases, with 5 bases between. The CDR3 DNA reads TGCGCCAGCAGCTTGGACGGATACAATGAGCAGTTCTTC. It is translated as CASSLDGYNEQFF. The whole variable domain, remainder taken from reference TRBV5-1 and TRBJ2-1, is KAGVTQTPRYLIKTRGQQVTLSCSPISGHRSVSWYQQTPGQGLQFLFEYFSETQRNKGNFPGRFSGRQFSNSRSEMNVSTLELGDSALYLCASSLDGYNEQFFGPGTRLTVL.

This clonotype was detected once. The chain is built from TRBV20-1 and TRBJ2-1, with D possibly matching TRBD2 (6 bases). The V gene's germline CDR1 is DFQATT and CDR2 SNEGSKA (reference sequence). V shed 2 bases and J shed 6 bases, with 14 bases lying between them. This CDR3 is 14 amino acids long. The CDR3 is CSARQSLASNEQFF. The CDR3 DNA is TGCAGTGCTAGACAGAGTCTAGCGAGCAATGAGCAGTTCTTC.

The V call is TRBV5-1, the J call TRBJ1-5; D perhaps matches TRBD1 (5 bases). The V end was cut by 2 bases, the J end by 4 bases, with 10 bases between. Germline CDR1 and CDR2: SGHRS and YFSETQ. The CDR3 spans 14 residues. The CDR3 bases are TGCGCCAGCAGCTTTGGGGACGGGAATCAGCCCCAGCATTTT. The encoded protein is CASSFGDGNQPQHF.

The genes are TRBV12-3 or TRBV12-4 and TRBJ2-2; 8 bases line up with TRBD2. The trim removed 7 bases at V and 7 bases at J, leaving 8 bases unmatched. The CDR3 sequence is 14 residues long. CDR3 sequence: CASTPGGRDGELFF. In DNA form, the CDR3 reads TGTGCCAGCACCCCGGGGGGGCGCGACGGGGAGCTGTTTTTT.

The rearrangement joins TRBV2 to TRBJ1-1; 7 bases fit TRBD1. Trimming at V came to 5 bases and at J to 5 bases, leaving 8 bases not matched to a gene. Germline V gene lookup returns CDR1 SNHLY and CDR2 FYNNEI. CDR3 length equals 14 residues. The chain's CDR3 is CASSTDRVVTEAFF. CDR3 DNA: TGTGCCAGCAGTACCGACAGGGTGGTTACTGAAGCTTTCTTT.

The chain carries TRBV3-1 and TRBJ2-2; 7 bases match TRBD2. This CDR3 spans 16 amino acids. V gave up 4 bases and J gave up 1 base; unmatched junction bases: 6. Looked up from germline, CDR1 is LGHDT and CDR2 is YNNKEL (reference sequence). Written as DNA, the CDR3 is TGTGCCAGCAGCCCCCGACTAGCACGGAACACCGGGGAGCTGTTTTTT. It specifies CASSPRLARNTGELFF.

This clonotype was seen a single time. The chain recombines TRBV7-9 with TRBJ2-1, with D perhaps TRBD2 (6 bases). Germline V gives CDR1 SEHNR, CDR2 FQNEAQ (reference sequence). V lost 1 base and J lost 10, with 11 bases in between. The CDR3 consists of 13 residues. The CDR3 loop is CASSLGGGGEQFF. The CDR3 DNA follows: TGTGCCAGCAGCTTAGGTGGGGGAGGCGAGCAGTTCTTC.

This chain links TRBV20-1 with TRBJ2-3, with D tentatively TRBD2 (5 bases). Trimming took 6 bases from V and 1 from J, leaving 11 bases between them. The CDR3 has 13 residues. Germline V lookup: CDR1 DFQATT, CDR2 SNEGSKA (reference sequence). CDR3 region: CSAQSGRTDTQYF. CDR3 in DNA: TGCAGTGCGCAGAGCGGACGCACAGATACGCAGTATTTT.

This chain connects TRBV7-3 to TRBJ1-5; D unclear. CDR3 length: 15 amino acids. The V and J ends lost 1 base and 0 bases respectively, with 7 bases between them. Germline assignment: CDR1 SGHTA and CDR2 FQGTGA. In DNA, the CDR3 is TGTGCCAGCAGCTTAAGAGGGCGTAGCAATCAGCCCCAGCATTTT. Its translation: CASSLRGRSNQPQHF.

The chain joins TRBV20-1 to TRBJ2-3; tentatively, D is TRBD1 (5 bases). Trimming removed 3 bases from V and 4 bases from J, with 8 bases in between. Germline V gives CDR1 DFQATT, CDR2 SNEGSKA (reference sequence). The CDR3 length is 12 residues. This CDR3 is CSASPGSDTQYF. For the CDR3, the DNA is TGCAGTGCTAGTCCAGGGTCAGATACGCAGTATTTT.

The CDR3 loop is CSVETPGEKLFF. CDR3 in DNA: TGCAGCGTTGAAACCCCCGGGGAAAAACTGTTTTTT. The chain is built from TRBV29-1 and TRBJ1-4; no firm D call. The germline gives CDR1 SQVTM, CDR2 ANQGSEA. V dropped 2 bases and J dropped 8 bases, with 9 bases sitting between them. The CDR3 sequence is 12 residues long.

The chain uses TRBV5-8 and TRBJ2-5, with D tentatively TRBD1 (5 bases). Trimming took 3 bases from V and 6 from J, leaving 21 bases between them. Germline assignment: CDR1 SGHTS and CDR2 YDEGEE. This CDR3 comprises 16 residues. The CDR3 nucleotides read TGTGCCAGCAGCTATCTCGGACACCCAGCTCTGAAGACCCAGTACTTC. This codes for CASSYLGHPALKTQYF.

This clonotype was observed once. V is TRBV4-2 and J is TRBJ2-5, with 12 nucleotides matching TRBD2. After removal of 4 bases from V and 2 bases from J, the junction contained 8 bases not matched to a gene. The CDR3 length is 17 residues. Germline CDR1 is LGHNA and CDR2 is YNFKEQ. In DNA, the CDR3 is TGTGCCAGCAGCCTCGGGACTAGCGGGTCCATTCAAGAGACCCAGTACTTC. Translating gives CASSLGTSGSIQETQYF.

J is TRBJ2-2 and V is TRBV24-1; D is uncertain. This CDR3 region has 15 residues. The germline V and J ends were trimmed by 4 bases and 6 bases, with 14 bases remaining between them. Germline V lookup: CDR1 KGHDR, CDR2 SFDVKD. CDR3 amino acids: CATSDPRKAAGELFF. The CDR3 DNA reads TGTGCCACCAGTGACCCTCGGAAGGCCGCCGGGGAGCTGTTTTTT.

The CDR3 sequence: CATGPAGNLYEQYF. The CDR3 DNA follows: TGTGCCACAGGGCCAGCGGGAAATCTCTACGAGCAGTACTTC. V gene TRBV6-5 combines with J gene TRBJ2-7, with 7 bases lining up with TRBD2. The ends lost 10 bases at V and 3 bases at J; junction bases unmatched: 12. The CDR3 runs 14 residues. Germline V gene lookup returns CDR1 MNHEY and CDR2 SVGAGI.

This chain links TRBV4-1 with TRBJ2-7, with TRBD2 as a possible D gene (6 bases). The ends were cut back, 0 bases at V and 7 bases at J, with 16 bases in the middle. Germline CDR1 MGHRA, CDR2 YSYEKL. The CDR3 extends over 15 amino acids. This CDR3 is CASSQEGTNGREQYF. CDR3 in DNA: TGCGCCAGCAGCCAAGAAGGAACGAATGGGAGGGAGCAGTACTTC.

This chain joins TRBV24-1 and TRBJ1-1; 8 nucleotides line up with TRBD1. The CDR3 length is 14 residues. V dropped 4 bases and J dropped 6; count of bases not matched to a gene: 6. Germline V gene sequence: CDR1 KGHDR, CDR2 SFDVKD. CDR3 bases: TGTGCCACCAGTGACCCTGGGACAGGCCCTGAAGCTTTCTTT. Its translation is CATSDPGTGPEAFF.

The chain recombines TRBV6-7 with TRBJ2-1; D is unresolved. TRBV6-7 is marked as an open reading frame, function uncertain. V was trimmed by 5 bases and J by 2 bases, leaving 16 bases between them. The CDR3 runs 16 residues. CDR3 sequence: CASSRPGHRAYNEQFF. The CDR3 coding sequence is TGTGCCAGCAGTCGCCCTGGGCATCGAGCCTACAATGAGCAGTTCTTC.

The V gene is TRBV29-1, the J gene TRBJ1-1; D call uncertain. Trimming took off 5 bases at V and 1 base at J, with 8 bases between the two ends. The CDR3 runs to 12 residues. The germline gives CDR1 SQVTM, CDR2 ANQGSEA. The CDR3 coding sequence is TGCAGCGTTCTACCAACGAACACTGAAGCTTTCTTT. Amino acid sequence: CSVLPTNTEAFF.

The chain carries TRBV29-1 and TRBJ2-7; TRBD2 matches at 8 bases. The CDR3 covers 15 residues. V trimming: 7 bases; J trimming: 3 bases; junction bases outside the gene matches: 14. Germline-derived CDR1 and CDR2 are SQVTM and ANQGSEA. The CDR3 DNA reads TGCAGCGCCCTCCAAATAGCGGGACGGGACTACGAGCAGTACTTC. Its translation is CSALQIAGRDYEQYF.